This passage covers 25 T cell receptor beta chains from one sample sequenced in a study of blood T cell repertoires in COVID-19. TCRdb's copy holds only in-frame clones and misses some; the assay was immunoSEQ multiplex PCR. The sample includes under 400,000 clones, 87% of them seen just once. The sample consisted of peripheral blood. The receptors originated from a woman between 25 and 40 years old with COVID-19, enrolled during active disease.

The rearrangement uses TRBV30 and TRBJ2-1; 9 nucleotides align to TRBD2. V gave up 5 bases and J gave up 2 bases; unmatched junction bases: 4. CDR3 length equals 14 residues. Germline CDR1 reads GTSNPN; CDR2 reads SVGIG (reference sequence). The CDR3 DNA reads TGTGCCTGGGGGCGGGAGGGCGCCTACAATGAGCAGTTCTTC. Its translation: CAWGREGAYNEQFF.

This chain connects TRBV15 to TRBJ1-2; D unresolved. CDR1 is LNHNV and CDR2 is YYDKDF in the germline V gene (reference sequence). V lost 0 bases and J lost 0, with 8 bases in between. This CDR3 has 15 residues. For the CDR3, the DNA is TGTGCCACCAGCAGAGATAACGGAGCTAACTATGGCTACACCTTC. Encoded protein: CATSRDNGANYGYTF.

The chain recombines TRBV7-2 with TRBJ2-3; 9 bases match TRBD1. The CDR3 is made up of 15 amino acids. The germline V gene encodes CDR1 SGHTA and CDR2 FQGNSA. V was pared by 4 bases and J by 6 bases, with 8 bases of the junction left unmatched. The DNA of the CDR3 is TGTGCCAGCAGCTCCCCCGGGACAGGGATCGATACGCAGTATTTT. This gives the protein CASSSPGTGIDTQYF.

The chain combines TRBV2 with TRBJ2-1; TRBD2 matches 12 bases. Germline CDR1 and CDR2: SNHLY and FYNNEI. With 7 bases clipped from V and 7 bases from J, the junction kept 8 bases outside the gene matches. This CDR3 is built from 15 residues. This chain's CDR3 is CASTASGRANNEQFF. CDR3 bases: TGTGCCAGCACCGCTAGCGGGAGGGCCAATAATGAGCAGTTCTTC.

Only one count was recorded for this clone. The CDR3 spells CASSIGTTSSYEQYF. The CDR3 DNA is TGTGCCAGCAGCATCGGGACTACAAGCTCCTACGAGCAGTACTTC. The J gene is TRBJ2-7, the V gene TRBV5-4, with TRBD2 identical over 7 bases. This CDR3 has 15 amino acids. Germline CDR1 SGHNT, CDR2 YYREEE (reference sequence). V lost 4 bases and J lost 0; bases outside the gene matches: 7. The variable domain in full, completed from reference TRBV5-4 and TRBJ2-7, reads ETGVTQSPTHLIKTRGQQVTLRCSSQSGHNTVSWYQQALGQGPQFIFQYYREEENGRGNFPPRFSGLQFPNYSSELNVNALELDDSALYLCASSIGTTSSYEQYFGPGTRLTVT.

The chain is built from TRBV28 and TRBJ1-1; TRBD1 might be the D (5 bases). Germline CDR1 MDHEN, CDR2 SYDVKM. Trimming shortened V by 6 bases and J by 5 bases, and 16 bases separated the two germline ends. The CDR3 runs to 14 residues. The CDR3 nucleotides read TGTGCCAGCAGCTTCCAGGGAAGTGGTACTGAAGCTTTCTTT. The encoded protein is CASSFQGSGTEAFF. Full variable domain (missing parts from reference TRBV28 and TRBJ1-1): DVKVTQSSRYLVKRTGEKVFLECVQDMDHENMFWYRQDPGLGLRLIYFSYDVKMKEKGDIPEGYSVSREKKERFSLILESASTNQTSMYLCASSFQGSGTEAFFGQGTRLTVV.

This chain joins TRBV5-5 and TRBJ1-2, with unresolved D. CDR3 length: 16 residues. Germline values: CDR1 SGHKS, CDR2 YYEKEE (reference sequence). V lost 1 base and J 7 bases, leaving 20 bases between the germline ends. DNA of the CDR3: TGTGCCAGCAGCTTGAGTATAAGAACCCCCGAGGTTGGCTACACCTTC. The encoded protein is CASSLSIRTPEVGYTF.

Notes on this clone: Other nucleotide sequences in the sample specify the same CDR3. This chain links TRBV19 with TRBJ2-7, with 12 bases identical to TRBD2. The J segment lost 2 bases and the V segment lost 4 bases, leaving 3 bases of the junction unmatched. CDR3 length equals 15 residues. Germline V gene data show CDR1 as LNHDA and CDR2 as SQIVND (reference sequence). CDR3 in amino acids: CASSTLAGGPYEQYF. CDR3 in DNA: TGTGCCAGTAGTACCCTAGCGGGAGGGCCCTACGAGCAGTACTTC.

The chain has TRBV10-3 and TRBJ2-1; 11 bases map to TRBD1. The CDR3 runs 16 residues. The J segment lost 8 bases and the V segment lost 4 bases, leaving 10 bases of the junction unmatched. Germline V gives CDR1 ENHRY, CDR2 SYGVKD. The CDR3 nucleotides are TGTGCCATCAGTGGAAGGACAGGGGGCGAGGGCGATGAGCAGTTCTTC. Translating gives CAISGRTGGEGDEQFF.

V usage is TRBV29-1 and J usage is TRBJ2-1; 10 bases are shared with TRBD2. The CDR3 runs to 14 residues. The ends lost 7 bases at V and 4 bases at J; junction bases unmatched: 7. CDR1 SQVTM and CDR2 ANQGSEA come from the germline V gene. CDR3 nucleotides: TGCAGCGGATCGGGACTAGCGTCATACAATGAGCAGTTCTTC. Translating it yields CSGSGLASYNEQFF.

The chain links TRBV7-6 to TRBJ1-3, with a possible D match to TRBD1 (6 bases). V lost 2 bases to trimming and J lost 2 bases, with 16 bases between them. CDR1 is SGHVS, CDR2 FNYEAQ, per germline. CDR3 size: 17 residues. The CDR3 DNA sequence: TGTGCCAGCAGCTTACGGGGGGGGCAAGACCCTGGAAACACCATATATTTT. Its translation: CASSLRGGQDPGNTIYF.

This rearrangement joins TRBV27 to TRBJ2-7; 7 bases map to TRBD1. This CDR3 spans 14 amino acids. Germline V CDR1 and CDR2: MNHEY, SMNVEV (reference sequence). J was trimmed by 2 bases and V by 7 bases; bases with no gene match: 8. CDR3 DNA: TGTGCCAGCATAGGGGTGGACAGGCCCTACGAGCAGTACTTC. Translation gives CASIGVDRPYEQYF.

DNA for the CDR3: TGTGCCAGCAGTTTCTCCCCCGATACGCAGTATTTT. This gives the protein CASSFSPDTQYF. The V and J genes are TRBV12-3 or TRBV12-4 and TRBJ2-3, with unresolved D. This CDR3 comprises 12 residues. Trimming took 3 bases from V and 6 from J, leaving 7 bases between them.

The CDR3 DNA sequence: TGTGCCAGCAGTTCTACAGGGTTGCAGCCCCAGCATTTT. It translates to CASSSTGLQPQHF. This rearrangement joins TRBV28 to TRBJ1-5, with D tentatively TRBD1 (6 bases). CDR1 is MDHEN, CDR2 SYDVKM, per germline. V lost 4 bases and J 7 bases, leaving 11 bases between the germline ends. The length of the CDR3 is 13 residues.

The chain combines TRBV7-8 with TRBJ1-1; tentatively, D is TRBD1 (6 bases). The V end lost 1 base, the J end lost 3 bases, and 18 bases lay between the germline ends. CDR1 SGHVS and CDR2 FQNEAQ come from the germline V gene. The CDR3 sequence is 17 residues long. The CDR3 nucleotides are TGTGCCAGCAGCTTAGTTCCGGGGGGCGCTTTGGACACTGAAGCTTTCTTT. Translated, it gives CASSLVPGGALDTEAFF.

The chain joins TRBV15 to TRBJ2-5, with D possibly matching TRBD1 (6 bases). There are 14 residues in the CDR3. CDR1 and CDR2 from the germline V gene are LNHNV and YYDKDF (reference sequence). Trimming left V 1 base short and J 3 bases short, with 9 bases between. The CDR3 spells CATSRGQGKETQYF. The CDR3 DNA reads TGTGCCACCAGCAGAGGGCAGGGGAAAGAGACCCAGTACTTC.

The gene calls are TRBV4-1 and TRBJ2-1; 11 bases map to TRBD2. CDR3 length equals 16 residues. Trimming took 4 bases from V and 4 from J; bases not matched to a gene: 6. Germline CDR1 MGHRA, CDR2 YSYEKL. The CDR3 nucleotides read TGCGCCAGCAGCCGCTTGACTAGCGGGAATTACAATGAGCAGTTCTTC. Its translation: CASSRLTSGNYNEQFF.

The V and J genes are TRBV19 and TRBJ1-5, with 8 positions matching TRBD1. In germline, CDR1 is LNHDA, CDR2 SQIVND (reference sequence). This CDR3 has 20 residues. The trim removed 0 bases at V and 5 bases at J, leaving 18 bases unmatched. The CDR3 region has the DNA TGTGCCAGTAGTATAGATCCGTATAAATTGGGGACAGGCTCGGATCAGCCCCAGCATTTT. It translates to CASSIDPYKLGTGSDQPQHF. Supplemented by reference TRBV19 and TRBJ1-5, the full variable domain reads DGGITQSPKYLFRKEGQNVTLSCEQNLNHDAMYWYRQDPGQGLRLIYYSQIVNDFQKGDIAEGYSVSREKKESFPLTVTSAQKNPTAFYLCASSIDPYKLGTGSDQPQHFGDGTRLSIL.

The rearrangement joins TRBV7-9 to TRBJ1-4; a weak D match, TRBD1 (6 bases). V was clipped by 1 base and J by 4 bases, with 16 bases between them. The germline CDR1 and CDR2 sequences are SEHNR and FQNEAQ (reference sequence). The CDR3 covers 17 residues. CDR3 in amino acids: CASSLGPGTSFNEKLFF. The CDR3 coding sequence is TGTGCCAGCAGCTTAGGCCCAGGGACAAGTTTTAATGAAAAACTGTTTTTT.

The chain joins TRBV5-1 to TRBJ2-2, with TRBD2 identical over 15 bases. The length of the CDR3 is 17 residues. The V segment lost 6 bases and the J segment 5 bases; nucleotides outside the gene matches: 8. The germline CDR1 and CDR2 sequences are SGHRS and YFSETQ. The CDR3: CASIVGLAGGQTGELFF. In DNA, the CDR3 is TGCGCCAGCATCGTGGGACTAGCGGGAGGTCAAACCGGGGAGCTGTTTTTT.

J is TRBJ2-7 and V is TRBV7-2; maybe TRBD2 (5 bases). The CDR3 extends over 14 amino acids. Trimming removed 1 base from V and 1 base from J, with 8 bases in between. Germline V gene lookup returns CDR1 SGHTA and CDR2 FQGNSA. CDR3 coding DNA: TGTGCCAGCAGCTTAGTGGCGGGTTCCTACGAGCAGTACTTC. It translates to CASSLVAGSYEQYF.

CDR3 DNA: TGTGCCAGCAGCTTAGTCGGGCAGGGGGATACGCAGTATTTT. Its translation: CASSLVGQGDTQYF. The chain has TRBV7-8 and TRBJ2-3; D is perhaps TRBD1 (6 bases). The V gene lost 1 base and the J gene lost 6 bases, with 11 bases spanning the gap. CDR1 and CDR2 from the germline V gene are SGHVS and FQNEAQ. CDR3 length: 14 residues.

CDR3 nucleotide sequence: TGTGCCAGCAGCCCAGGGGCAAGGGGGTACGAGCAGTACTTC. This encodes CASSPGARGYEQYF. The chain combines TRBV7-9 with TRBJ2-7, with a possible D match to TRBD1 (6 bases). Between the trimmed V and J ends, which lost 5 bases and 4 bases, there was a span of 15 bases. CDR1 and CDR2 from the germline V gene are SEHNR and FQNEAQ (reference sequence). This CDR3 has 14 amino acids. The whole variable domain, filled in from reference TRBV7-9 and TRBJ2-7, reads DTGVSQNPRHKITKRGQNVTFRCDPISEHNRLYWYRQTLGQGPEFLTYFQNEAQLEKSRLLSDRFSAERPKGSFSTLEIQRTEQGDSAMYLCASSPGARGYEQYFGPGTRLTVT.

The chain couples TRBV6-1 to TRBJ2-7, with 9 nucleotides matching TRBD2. This CDR3 spans 15 amino acids. J gave up 1 base and V 2 bases, and 3 bases lay outside the gene matches. Germline CDR1 reads MNHNS; CDR2 reads SASEGT. This CDR3 reads CASSEQAGGSYEQYF. DNA for the CDR3: TGTGCCAGCAGTGAACAGGCGGGAGGGTCCTACGAGCAGTACTTC.

The chain links TRBV28 to TRBJ1-4; 7 bases align to TRBD1. The junction had 5 bases not matched to a gene; V was cut back by 3 bases and J by 7 bases. This CDR3 comprises 14 residues. Per germline, CDR1 MDHEN and CDR2 SYDVKM. This chain's CDR3 is CASSFQGGREKLFF. DNA for the CDR3: TGTGCCAGCAGTTTCCAGGGGGGACGTGAAAAACTGTTTTTT. Filled out from reference TRBV28 and TRBJ1-4, the complete variable domain reads DVKVTQSSRYLVKRTGEKVFLECVQDMDHENMFWYRQDPGLGLRLIYFSYDVKMKEKGDIPEGYSVSREKKERFSLILESASTNQTSMYLCASSFQGGREKLFFGSGTQLSVL.